Listed here are 23 T cell receptor beta chains from one sample, sequenced in a study of blood T cell repertoires in COVID-19. TCRdb's copy holds only in-frame clones and misses some; the assay was immunoSEQ multiplex PCR. The sample includes approximately 200,000 clones, approximately 90% of them seen just once. Sample: PBMCs or T cells enriched from blood (not recorded which). The receptor set was obtained from a man aged 25-45 years who had recovered from COVID-19.

This chain uses TRBV19 with TRBJ2-1; 11 bases are a match to TRBD2. This CDR3 spans 17 amino acids. Looked up from germline, CDR1 is LNHDA and CDR2 is SQIVND (reference sequence). The V and J ends lost 0 bases and 15 bases, in that order; junction bases with no gene match: 16. The CDR3 DNA sequence: TGTGCCAGTAGTATAGAACCTGGGACTAGCGGAAGTACCTCGGGGTTCTTC. Protein product: CASSIEPGTSGSTSGFF.

The CDR3 is CASSLAPGLMNTEAFF. The CDR3 nucleotides are TGTGCCAGCAGCTTAGCGCCCGGACTGATGAACACTGAAGCTTTCTTT. The chain combines TRBV11-1 with TRBJ1-1; no definite D call. Per the germline V gene, CDR1 is SGHAT and CDR2 is FQDESV (reference sequence). The CDR3 is 16 amino acids. Trimming removed 0 bases from V and 0 bases from J, with 11 bases in between.

The chain is built from TRBV5-5 and TRBJ1-2; D perhaps matches TRBD1 (5 bases). Germline V CDR1 and CDR2: SGHKS, YYEKEE (reference sequence). The V end lost 0 bases, the J end lost 5 bases, and 17 bases lay between the germline ends. The CDR3 spans 16 residues. The chain's CDR3 is CASSLVAREDLYGYTF. DNA of the CDR3: TGTGCCAGCAGCTTGGTGGCCAGGGAAGATTTGTATGGCTACACCTTC.

V gene TRBV10-2 combines with J gene TRBJ1-1, with a possible D match to TRBD1 (6 bases). Germline lookup yields CDR1 WSHSY and CDR2 SAAADI. The CDR3 consists of 15 residues. The ends were cut back, 5 bases at V and 0 bases at J, with 13 bases in the middle. CDR3 coding DNA: TGCGCCAGCAGTAAGACCGGACAGTTGAACACTGAAGCTTTCTTT. Translation: CASSKTGQLNTEAFF.

J is TRBJ2-2 and V is TRBV4-1, with TRBD2 matching over 11 bases. The junction had 12 bases not matched to a gene; V was cut back by 4 bases and J by 2 bases. The germline gives CDR1 MGHRA, CDR2 YSYEKL. The CDR3 is 19 amino acids. CDR3 sequence (DNA): TGCGCCAGCAGCCTCGTCCCCGGGCTAGCGGGGGGAAACACCGGGGAGCTGTTTTTT. Encoded protein: CASSLVPGLAGGNTGELFF.

This chain links TRBV6-2 or TRBV6-3 with TRBJ1-5, with 8 bases lining up with TRBD1. CDR3 size: 16 residues. J was trimmed by 5 bases and V by 2 bases; bases with no gene match: 8. Germline-derived CDR1 and CDR2 are MNHEY and SVGEGT. This chain's CDR3 is CASSYLRDRPYQPQHF. In DNA, the CDR3 is TGTGCCAGCAGTTACCTTCGGGACAGGCCATATCAGCCCCAGCATTTT.

CDR3 protein: CASSAGSRMGETQYF. The CDR3 DNA reads as TGTGCCAGCAGTGCTGGGTCTAGGATGGGAGAGACCCAGTACTTC. This rearrangement joins TRBV2 to TRBJ2-5; D ambiguous. The CDR3 has 15 residues. V gave up 4 bases and J gave up 4 bases, with 16 bases separating them. CDR1 SNHLY and CDR2 FYNNEI come from the germline V gene.

The genes are TRBV4-3 and TRBJ1-4; no firm D call. Trimming pared 3 bases from V and 4 bases from J, leaving 6 bases between. CDR1 is LGHNA and CDR2 is YSLEER in the germline V gene. The length of the CDR3 is 13 residues. CDR3 nucleotides: TGCGCCAGCAGCCACACGAGTAATGAAAAACTGTTTTTT. Translation gives CASSHTSNEKLFF.

This sequence joins TRBV30 and TRBJ2-3; 11 nucleotides line up with TRBD2. Trimming took 6 bases from V and 0 from J; bases not matched to a gene: 5. This CDR3 is built from 15 residues. From germline, CDR1 is GTSNPN and CDR2 SVGIG (reference sequence). The CDR3 nucleotides read TGTGCCTGTCAGACTAGCGGGATTAGCACAGATACGCAGTATTTT. Translated, it gives CACQTSGISTDTQYF.

The V and J genes are TRBV19 and TRBJ2-3, with D tentatively TRBD2 (5 bases). This CDR3 has 16 residues. The V end was cut by 4 bases, the J end by 2 bases, with 16 bases between. Per the germline V gene, CDR1 is LNHDA and CDR2 is SQIVND (reference sequence). This CDR3 is CASSTPAGVTTDTQYF. The CDR3 DNA reads TGTGCCAGTAGTACCCCGGCCGGGGTAACCACAGATACGCAGTATTTT.

The V and J genes are TRBV24-1 and TRBJ2-3; the match to TRBD2 covers 7 bases. The CDR3 spans 14 residues. V was pared by 5 bases and J by 5 bases, with 6 bases of the junction left unmatched. CDR1 and CDR2 from the germline V gene are KGHDR and SFDVKD. As DNA, the CDR3 is TGTGCCACCAGTGGGGCGGGAGCCGGAGATACGCAGTATTTT. Translated, it gives CATSGAGAGDTQYF.

The chain joins TRBV9 to TRBJ2-1; D might be TRBD2 (6 bases). The germline V and J ends were trimmed by 0 bases and 9 bases, with 16 bases remaining between them. The CDR3 has 15 amino acids. The germline V gene encodes CDR1 SGDLS and CDR2 YYNGEE. The DNA of the CDR3 is TGTGCCAGCAGCGTAGTGCCGGGACTGAATGTTGAGCAGTTCTTC. It encodes CASSVVPGLNVEQFF. Combining the CDR3 with reference TRBV9 and TRBJ2-1 gives the whole variable domain DSGVTQTPKHLITATGQRVTLRCSPRSGDLSVYWYQQSLDQGLQFLIQYYNGEERAKGNILERFSAQQFPDLHSELNLSSLELGDSALYFCASSVVPGLNVEQFFGPGTRLTVL.

V usage is TRBV29-1 and J usage is TRBJ1-3; no definite D call. The CDR3 extends over 11 amino acids. Trimming took 2 bases from V and 4 from J, leaving 3 bases between them. CDR1 SQVTM and CDR2 ANQGSEA come from the germline V gene. The DNA of the CDR3 is TGCAGCGTTGAATCAGGAAACACCATATATTTT. Protein product: CSVESGNTIYF.

A few counts support this clone. The CDR3 coding sequence is TGCGCCAGCAGCCAAGTTTTGAGGTACCAGCCCCAGCATTTT. This translates into CASSQVLRYQPQHF. This rearrangement joins TRBV4-1 to TRBJ1-5, with D uncertain. The CDR3 totals 14 residues. Germline V CDR1 and CDR2: MGHRA, YSYEKL. The germline V and J ends were trimmed by 1 base and 7 bases, with 11 bases remaining between them.

This chain connects TRBV4-1 to TRBJ2-7; 7 nucleotides agree with TRBD1. The germline CDR1 and CDR2 sequences are MGHRA and YSYEKL. CDR3 size: 15 residues. The ends lost 0 bases at V and 4 bases at J; junction bases unmatched: 6. The CDR3: CASSQEELQGYEQYF. The CDR3 DNA reads as TGCGCCAGCAGCCAAGAGGAGCTACAGGGGTACGAGCAGTACTTC.

The chain combines TRBV30 with TRBJ1-1; D is uncertain. The V and J ends lost 0 bases and 12 bases respectively, with 11 bases between them. Germline V gene data show CDR1 as GTSNPN and CDR2 as SVGIG (reference sequence). The CDR3 consists of 11 residues. CDR3 sequence (DNA): TGTGCCTGGAGTGTACAAGATAAGACTTTCTTT. Translating gives CAWSVQDKTFF.

V is TRBV19 and J is TRBJ2-7; 9 positions match TRBD1. Germline trimming cut 8 bases from V and 5 bases from J; bases unmatched to any gene: 7. The CDR3 is 13 residues long. The germline V gene has CDR1 LNHDA and CDR2 SQIVND (reference sequence). The CDR3 DNA is TGTGCCAGTGGTCGGACAGGGGACCACGAGCAGTACTTC. It yields the protein CASGRTGDHEQYF.

The gene calls are TRBV11-2 and TRBJ1-2; 7 nucleotides match TRBD1. This CDR3 is 13 amino acids long. The germline gives CDR1 SGHAT, CDR2 FQNNGV. Trimming took 2 bases from V and 6 from J; bases not matched to a gene: 3. The CDR3 reads CASSLQGGNGYTF. The CDR3 DNA is TGTGCCAGCAGCTTACAGGGGGGTAATGGCTACACCTTC. Full variable domain (remainder filled in from reference TRBV11-2 and TRBJ1-2): EAGVAQSPRYKIIEKRQSVAFWCNPISGHATLYWYQQILGQGPKLLIQFQNNGVVDDSQLPKDRFSAERLKGVDSTLKIQPAKLEDSAVYLCASSLQGGNGYTFGSGTRLTVV.

This clone was picked up one time. The rearrangement uses TRBV7-2 and TRBJ2-7; TRBD2 agrees at 7 bases. The CDR3 sequence is 13 residues long. Losses at the gene ends were 9 bases for V and 0 bases for J; bases not matched to a gene: 5. CDR1 is SGHTA and CDR2 is FQGNSA in the germline V gene. CDR3 bases: TGTGCCAGTTCGAAGCGGGACTCCTACGAGCAGTACTTC. Translating it yields CASSKRDSYEQYF.

This rearrangement joins TRBV29-1 to TRBJ2-3; D unresolved. Germline V gene data show CDR1 as SQVTM and CDR2 as ANQGSEA. V lost 4 bases to trimming and J lost 1 base, with 6 bases between them. This CDR3 region has 12 residues. The DNA for the CDR3 is TGCAGCGTTGCGAGTCGCACAGATACGCAGTATTTT. Its translation: CSVASRTDTQYF.

Concerning this clone itself: The sample has other DNA sequences that encode this CDR3 too. The CDR3 sequence is CASSEGTGYGYTF. In DNA, the CDR3 is TGTGCCAGCAGTGAGGGGACAGGGTATGGCTACACCTTC. This chain links TRBV2 with TRBJ1-2; 9 bases are a match to TRBD1. CDR3 size: 13 residues. CDR1 is SNHLY, CDR2 FYNNEI, per germline. Unmatched junction bases numbered 1, after V lost 3 bases and J lost 5 bases.

A note on this clone: The sample holds other DNA sequences that translate to the same CDR3. The chain couples TRBV28 to TRBJ1-4, with TRBD1 matching 10 bases. Germline loops: CDR1 MDHEN, CDR2 SYDVKM. This CDR3 is 15 amino acids long. The ends lost 4 bases at V and 5 bases at J; junction bases unmatched: 4. CDR3 sequence: CASSSPGQGNEKLFF. Here the CDR3 DNA reads TGTGCCAGCAGTTCACCGGGACAGGGGAATGAAAAACTGTTTTTT.

The chain has TRBV13 and TRBJ2-5; D gene unclear. The CDR3 spans 15 residues. V lost 1 base to trimming and J lost 5 bases, with 14 bases between them. The germline V gene encodes CDR1 PRHDT and CDR2 FYEKMQ (reference sequence). This CDR3 reads CASSLAIDRVETQYF. The CDR3 bases are TGTGCCAGCAGCTTAGCGATTGATAGAGTGGAGACCCAGTACTTC. Supplemented by reference TRBV13 and TRBJ2-5, the full variable domain reads AAGVIQSPRHLIKEKRETATLKCYPIPRHDTVYWYQQGPGQDPQFLISFYEKMQSDKGSIPDRFSAQQFSDYHSELNMSSLELGDSALYFCASSLAIDRVETQYFGPGTRLLVL.